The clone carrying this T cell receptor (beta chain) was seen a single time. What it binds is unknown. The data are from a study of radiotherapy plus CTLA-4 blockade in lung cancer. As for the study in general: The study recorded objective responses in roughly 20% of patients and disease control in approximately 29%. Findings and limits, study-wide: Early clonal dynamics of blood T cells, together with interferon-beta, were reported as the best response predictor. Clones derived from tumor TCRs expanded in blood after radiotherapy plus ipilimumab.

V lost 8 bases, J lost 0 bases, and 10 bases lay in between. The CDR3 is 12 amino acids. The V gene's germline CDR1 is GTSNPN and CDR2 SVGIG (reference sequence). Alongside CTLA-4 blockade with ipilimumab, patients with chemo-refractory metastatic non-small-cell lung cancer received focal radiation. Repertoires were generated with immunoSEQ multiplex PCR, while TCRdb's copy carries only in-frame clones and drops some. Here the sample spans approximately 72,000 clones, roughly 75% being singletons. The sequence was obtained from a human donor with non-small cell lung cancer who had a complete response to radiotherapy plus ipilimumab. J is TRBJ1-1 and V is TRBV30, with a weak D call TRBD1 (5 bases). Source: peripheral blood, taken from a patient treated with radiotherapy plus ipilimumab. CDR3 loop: CAKGRMNTEAFF. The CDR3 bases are TGTGCCAAGGGGCGGATGAACACTGAAGCTTTCTTT.